The 22 T cell receptor beta chains below come from one sample, sequenced in a study of regulatory T cells in long-lasting Graves disease. With iRepertoire HTBI primers and Arm-PCR of CDR3 regions, TCR beta libraries were built. In TCRdb, the multiplex PCR reads were re-called with MiXCR into one record per CDR3 protein. The sample records around 460,000 distinct CDR3 sequences, about 20% being singletons. The sample's time point: persistent/refractory GD, antithyroid drugs over 5 years with positive TRAb. Construction of the TCR library relied on RNA isolated from PBMCs. Sequencing was performed on peripheral blood mononuclear cells (PBMCs), taken when the disease was refractory, from a patient treated with antithyroid drugs. The receptors originated from a female donor with Graves disease.

The chain is built from TRBV5-8 and TRBJ1-5; D not certain. This CDR3 has 13 residues. Germline V gene data show CDR1 as SGHTS and CDR2 as YDEGEE. Trimming cost V 0 bases and J 9 bases, with 10 bases left between them. The CDR3 DNA is TGTGCCAGCAGCTTGGTTGAAGCGGGGCCCCAGCATTTT. Its translation is CASSLVEAGPQHF.

The rearrangement uses TRBV27 and TRBJ1-4; D remains ambiguous. CDR1 MNHEY and CDR2 SMNVEV come from the germline V gene (reference sequence). Trimming left V 4 bases short and J 1 base short, with 4 bases between. This CDR3 is built from 13 residues. CDR3 DNA: TGTGCCAGCAGTTCGAGAACTAATGAAAAACTGTTTTTT. This gives the protein CASSSRTNEKLFF.

This clonotype has ten or more counts. V is TRBV9 and J is TRBJ1-2; 10 bases line up with TRBD1. With 2 bases clipped from V and 0 bases from J, the junction kept 1 base outside the gene matches. The CDR3 is 15 amino acids. Germline V lookup: CDR1 SGDLS, CDR2 YYNGEE. CDR3 in amino acids: CASSVGQGANYGYTF. The CDR3 nucleotides read TGTGCCAGCAGCGTCGGACAGGGGGCTAACTATGGCTACACCTTC. Complete variable domain (other parts from reference TRBV9 and TRBJ1-2): DSGVTQTPKHLITATGQRVTLRCSPRSGDLSVYWYQQSLDQGLQFLIQYYNGEERAKGNILERFSAQQFPDLHSELNLSSLELGDSALYFCASSVGQGANYGYTFGSGTRLTVV.

This clonotype has ten or more counts. The rearrangement joins TRBV28 to TRBJ1-2; no reliable D call. Germline CDR1 reads MDHEN; CDR2 reads SYDVKM. Trimming took 5 bases from V and 3 from J, leaving 22 bases between them. The CDR3 consists of 17 residues. CDR3 sequence reads: CASSRYLGGRGDYGYTF. In DNA, the CDR3 is TGTGCCAGCAGTCGCTATCTGGGAGGGCGCGGTGACTATGGCTACACCTTC.

This clonotype came up many times. The rearrangement uses TRBV2 and TRBJ2-5; 10 positions agree with TRBD2. The CDR3 has 14 amino acids. Germline V gene lookup returns CDR1 SNHLY and CDR2 FYNNEI. Trimming cost V 7 bases and J 7 bases; bases outside gene matches: 9. This CDR3 reads CASTEGVAGGTQYF. The CDR3 region has the DNA TGTGCCAGCACCGAAGGGGTAGCGGGGGGGACCCAGTACTTC.

The CDR3 region is CACNRDRDHEQYF. CDR3 sequence (DNA): TGTGCCTGCAACCGGGACAGGGACCACGAGCAGTACTTC. The rearrangement joins TRBV30 to TRBJ2-7; 9 bases agree with TRBD1. The germline V gene encodes CDR1 GTSNPN and CDR2 SVGIG (reference sequence). V lost 6 bases, J lost 5 bases, and 8 bases stayed unmatched. There are 13 residues in the CDR3.

This clonotype was seen at least ten times. The CDR3 nucleotides are TGTGCCAGCAGCCCTACAGGGGGAGTCAATCAGCCCCAGCATTTT. The encoded protein is CASSPTGGVNQPQHF. The chain recombines TRBV7-2 with TRBJ1-5, with 8 positions matching TRBD1. Germline V lookup: CDR1 SGHTA, CDR2 FQGNSA. This CDR3 comprises 15 residues. Trimming cost V 5 bases and J 3 bases; bases outside gene matches: 6. Full variable domain (remainder filled in from reference TRBV7-2 and TRBJ1-5): GAGVSQSPSNKVTEKGKDVELRCDPISGHTALYWYRQSLGQGLEFLIYFQGNSAPDKSGLPSDRFSAERTGGSVSTLTIQRTQQEDSAVYLCASSPTGGVNQPQHFGDGTRLSIL.

The chain carries TRBV7-3 and TRBJ2-3, with TRBD2 as a possible D gene (5 bases). This CDR3 comprises 13 residues. The V gene's germline CDR1 is SGHTA and CDR2 FQGTGA. Trimming left V 1 base short and J 6 bases short, with 8 bases between. The CDR3 DNA reads TGTGCCAGCAGCTTAAAACCGGGGGATACGCAGTATTTT. As protein: CASSLKPGDTQYF.

This clonotype was counted a few times. The V call is TRBV12-3 or TRBV12-4, the J call TRBJ1-3; a weak D match, TRBD1 (6 bases). The CDR3 covers 15 residues. Trimming cost V 1 base and J 0 bases, with 7 bases left between them. The CDR3 loop is CASSLGTVSGNTIYF. CDR3 nucleotide sequence: TGTGCCAGCAGTTTAGGGACAGTCTCTGGAAACACCATATATTTT.

In its sample, this clonotype was seen a few times. V usage is TRBV5-1 and J usage is TRBJ1-4; the D is unclear. Germline V gene sequence: CDR1 SGHRS, CDR2 YFSETQ. This CDR3 contains 15 residues. The V and J ends lost 0 bases and 8 bases respectively, with 14 bases between them. The chain's CDR3 is CASSLEYPPGEKLFF. The CDR3 bases are TGCGCCAGCAGCTTGGAGTACCCACCGGGAGAAAAACTGTTTTTT.

This clonotype was detected only a few times. This chain connects TRBV10-3 to TRBJ2-1, with TRBD2 matching 7 bases. Germline CDR1 reads ENHRY; CDR2 reads SYGVKD. The V and J ends lost 6 bases and 4 bases, in that order; junction bases with no gene match: 9. The CDR3 totals 15 residues. The CDR3 spells CAISNAAGSYNEQFF. For the CDR3, the DNA is TGTGCCATCAGCAACGCAGCGGGATCATACAATGAGCAGTTCTTC.

The chain links TRBV5-1 to TRBJ2-7, with D unresolved. The V end was cut by 4 bases, the J end by 4 bases, with 21 bases between. CDR1 SGHRS and CDR2 YFSETQ come from the germline V gene. The CDR3 sequence is 16 residues long. The CDR3 sequence: CASSLIHPAASYEQYF. For the CDR3, the DNA is TGCGCCAGCAGCCTGATCCACCCGGCGGCGTCATACGAGCAGTACTTC. The complete variable domain, with remaining parts taken from reference TRBV5-1 and TRBJ2-7, reads KAGVTQTPRYLIKTRGQQVTLSCSPISGHRSVSWYQQTPGQGLQFLFEYFSETQRNKGNFPGRFSGRQFSNSRSEMNVSTLELGDSALYLCASSLIHPAASYEQYFGPGTRLTVT.

This clonotype is a singleton in its sample. This chain uses TRBV6-1 with TRBJ1-2; D unclear. V lost 6 bases to trimming and J lost 2 bases, with 13 bases between them. This CDR3 contains 14 residues. CDR1 MNHNS and CDR2 SASEGT come from the germline V gene. CDR3 sequence: CASRPPGENYGYTF. In nucleotides, the CDR3 is TGTGCCAGCAGACCACCTGGGGAGAACTATGGCTACACCTTC.

This clonotype occurred once. The V call is TRBV18, the J call TRBJ1-3, with D unclear. The germline V gene has CDR1 KGHSH and CDR2 LQKENI. The CDR3 is 13 amino acids. Trimming removed 2 bases at V and 7 bases at J, with 9 bases between. The CDR3: CASSPERLNTIYF. The CDR3 DNA reads TGTGCCAGCTCACCAGAGAGGTTGAACACCATATATTTT.

In its sample, this clonotype was seen many times. The chain carries TRBV2 and TRBJ1-2; 8 bases fit TRBD1. With V trimmed by 6 bases and J by 8 bases, 8 bases remained unmatched. Per germline, CDR1 SNHLY and CDR2 FYNNEI. The CDR3 runs to 13 residues. The CDR3: CASRVQGARGYTF. The CDR3 DNA is TGTGCCAGCAGAGTTCAGGGGGCGAGGGGCTACACCTTC. The complete variable domain, with remaining parts taken from reference TRBV2 and TRBJ1-2, reads EPEVTQTPSHQVTQMGQEVILRCVPISNHLYFYWYRQILGQKVEFLVSFYNNEISEKSEIFDDQFSVERPDGSNFTLKIRSTKLEDSAMYFCASRVQGARGYTFGSGTRLTVV.

This clonotype occurred many times. V is TRBV28 and J is TRBJ1-2, with D maybe TRBD1 (5 bases). V was pared by 10 bases and J by 6 bases, with 12 bases between. The V gene's germline CDR1 is MDHEN and CDR2 SYDVKM. The CDR3 runs to 11 residues. CDR3 protein: CATFDRNGYTF. The CDR3, as DNA: TGTGCCACCTTCGACAGAAATGGCTACACCTTC.

This chain joins TRBV12-3 or TRBV12-4 and TRBJ2-1, with TRBD1 identical over 10 bases. This CDR3 is built from 15 residues. With 10 bases clipped from V and 8 bases from J, the junction kept 14 bases outside the gene matches. The CDR3 DNA reads TGTGCCATCAGCCAGGGGACAGGGGAATACGATGAGCAGTTCTTC. Residues: CAISQGTGEYDEQFF.

This clonotype was observed at least ten times. The J gene is TRBJ1-5, the V gene TRBV7-6; no definite D call. The V end was cut by 6 bases, the J end by 9 bases, with 15 bases between. Germline-derived CDR1 and CDR2 are SGHVS and FNYEAQ. This CDR3 has 13 amino acids. The CDR3 here is CASSPPNGGPQHF. CDR3 nucleotides: TGTGCCAGCAGTCCCCCTAACGGCGGGCCCCAGCATTTT. Variable domain in full (rest from reference TRBV7-6 and TRBJ1-5): GAGVSQSPRYKVTKRGQDVALRCDPISGHVSLYWYRQALGQGPEFLTYFNYEAQQDKSGLPNDRFSAERPEGSISTLTIQRTEQRDSAMYRCASSPPNGGPQHFGDGTRLSIL.

The V and J genes are TRBV24-1 and TRBJ2-2; D is tentatively TRBD1 or TRBD2 (5 bases each). V lost 1 base and J 4 bases, leaving 15 bases between the germline ends. Germline CDR1 is KGHDR and CDR2 is SFDVKD. This CDR3 contains 17 residues. The CDR3, as DNA: TGTGCCACCAGTGATTTAGAGGGACGGTTTCTCACCGGGGAGCTGTTTTTT. Residues: CATSDLEGRFLTGELFF.

This clonotype has only a few counts. The chain recombines TRBV5-1 with TRBJ2-7; D uncertain. Trimming removed 5 bases from V and 0 bases from J, with 12 bases in between. The CDR3 has 14 amino acids. The germline CDR1 and CDR2 sequences are SGHRS and YFSETQ. The CDR3 sequence: CASREGDYSYEQYF. The CDR3 DNA reads TGCGCCAGCAGAGAAGGTGATTACTCCTACGAGCAGTACTTC.

The rearrangement uses TRBV9 and TRBJ2-5; 7 positions match TRBD2. Looked up from germline, CDR1 is SGDLS and CDR2 is YYNGEE. After removal of 5 bases from V and 5 bases from J, the junction contained 9 bases not matched to a gene. The CDR3 is 14 residues long. The CDR3 loop reads CASSQTSRVETQYF. The CDR3 DNA is TGTGCCAGCAGTCAGACTAGCCGAGTGGAGACCCAGTACTTC.

The V gene is TRBV5-1, the J gene TRBJ1-1; TRBD1 aligns across 8 bases. The V segment lost 3 bases and the J segment 3 bases; nucleotides outside the gene matches: 7. CDR3 length equals 15 residues. Germline loops: CDR1 SGHRS, CDR2 YFSETQ. Here the CDR3 reads CASSSQGASDTEAFF. The DNA for the CDR3 is TGCGCCAGCAGCTCCCAGGGGGCGTCGGACACTGAAGCTTTCTTT.